This T cell receptor beta chain was documented in a study of T cells in Graves' hyperthyroidism and ophthalmopathy. This CDR3 region has 14 residues. V shed 5 bases and J shed 6 bases, with 13 bases lying between them. Per germline, CDR1 SGHTA and CDR2 FQGNSA. TCR beta CDR3 regions were amplified from RNA. The TCR CDR3 first-round RT-PCR relied on the HTBI primer set. TCRdb reanalysed the multiplex PCR reads using MiXCR and keeps one entry per CDR3 protein. The data show a few hundred thousand distinct CDR3 sequences, with under 60% seen just once and about 8.3% held by the top ten. The specimen sequenced was peripheral blood or thyroid tissue (not recorded which). The rearrangement joins TRBV7-2 to TRBJ1-4, with D tentatively TRBD1 (5 bases). The sequence derives from a woman between 18 and 30 years old with Graves' hyperthyroidism. The CDR3 reads CASSQDGGDEKLFF. In DNA, the CDR3 is TGTGCCAGCAGCCAAGATGGGGGGGATGAAAAACTGTTTTTT.